Detailed here is one T cell receptor beta chain. The antigen is not known. The T cells that were sequenced for TCR beta were CD8+ and CD4+ cells from blood. Multiple sclerosis controls were treatment-naive patients with stable or active relapsing-remitting disease. The authors reverse transcribed roughly 0.5 to 1 ug RNA with random hexamers. TCR beta CDR3 was amplified by immunoSEQ covering 54 Vbeta and 13 Jbeta. Using its own MiXCR run on the immunoSEQ multiplex PCR reads, TCRdb lists one record per CDR3 protein. This table has approximately 200,000 distinct CDR3 sequences, around 90% appearing once. The data were taken from a study of CD8 T cells in Susac syndrome. The CDR3 contains 16 residues. CDR1 and CDR2 from the germline V gene are LGHNT and FRNRAP. J gave up 2 bases and V 1 base, and 6 bases lay outside the gene matches. Study results and caveats: The study conceded that its TCR sequencing and HLA analysis involved relatively few individuals.

J is TRBJ2-3 and V is TRBV12-5, with 7 nucleotides matching TRBD2. The receptor comes from a human donor with multiple sclerosis. The sample consisted of CD8+ T cells from PBMCs. The CDR3 coding sequence is TGTGCTAGTGGTTTGGACGAGGCGGGAGACACAGATACGCAGTATTTT. Amino acids: CASGLDEAGDTDTQYF.